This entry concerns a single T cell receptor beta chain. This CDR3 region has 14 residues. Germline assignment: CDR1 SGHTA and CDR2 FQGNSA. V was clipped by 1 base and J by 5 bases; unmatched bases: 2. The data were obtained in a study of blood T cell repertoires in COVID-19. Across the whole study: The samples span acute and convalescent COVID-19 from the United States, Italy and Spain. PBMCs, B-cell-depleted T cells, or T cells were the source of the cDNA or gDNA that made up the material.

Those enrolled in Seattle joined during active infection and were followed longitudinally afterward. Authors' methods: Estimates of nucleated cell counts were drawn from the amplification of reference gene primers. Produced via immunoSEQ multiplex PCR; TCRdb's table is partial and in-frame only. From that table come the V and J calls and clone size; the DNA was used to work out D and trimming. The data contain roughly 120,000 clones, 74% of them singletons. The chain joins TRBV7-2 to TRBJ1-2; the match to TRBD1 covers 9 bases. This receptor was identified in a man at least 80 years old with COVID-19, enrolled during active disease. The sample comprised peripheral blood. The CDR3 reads CASSLEQGAYGYTF. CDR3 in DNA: TGTGCCAGCAGCTTAGAACAGGGGGCTTATGGCTACACCTTC.